This TCR beta chain was documented in a study of cytomegalovirus exposure and HLA in healthy donors. Remarks on this clone: Its antigen is still unknown.

Broader study findings: The authors confirmed in vitro that three CMV-associated chains were specific for CMV antigens. With later analysis, a missense DCLRE1C variant became linked to TCR beta V- and J-gene trimming.

CDR1 and CDR2 (germline): SGDLS, YYNGEE. With 1 base removed from V and 5 bases from J, the gap between germline ends came to 10 bases. The CDR3 loop spans 14 amino acids. The PCR contained 60 Vbeta and 13 Jbeta primers. Only in-frame clones appear in the TCRdb table, and some are missing; sequencing was by immunoSEQ multiplex PCR. The sample holds under 300,000 clones; 80% to 90% are singletons and the top ten take approximately 2%. Sequencing was carried out using PBMCs. V gene TRBV9 combines with J gene TRBJ2-1; tentatively, D is TRBD1 (5 bases). This receptor was taken from a woman in her 40s in good health and CMV-seropositive. This CDR3 is CASSVTGANNEQFF. CDR3 DNA sequence: TGTGCCAGCAGCGTAACAGGAGCAAACAATGAGCAGTTCTTC. The full variable domain, rest sourced from reference TRBV9 and TRBJ2-1, is DSGVTQTPKHLITATGQRVTLRCSPRSGDLSVYWYQQSLDQGLQFLIQYYNGEERAKGNILERFSAQQFPDLHSELNLSSLELGDSALYFCASSVTGANNEQFFGPGTRLTVL.